The 12 T cell receptor beta chains in this list originate from one sample, sequenced in a study of metastatic and nonmetastatic thyroid tumors. Every patient underwent thyroid surgery untreated. With MiXCR, TCRdb reprocessed the PCR reads. This sample carries about 10,000 clones, 35% to 45% of them seen once, and the ten largest clones take 16%. The specimen sequenced was tumor tissue. The receptors stem from a female donor with papillary thyroid cancer or a benign thyroid nodule (not recorded which). Some clones in this sample may be carry-over from other donors' samples.

The chain recombines TRBV6-9 with TRBJ1-5; 7 positions match TRBD1. The germline CDR1 and CDR2 sequences are MNHGY and SVAAGI. CDR3 length equals 14 residues. V was clipped by 2 bases and J by 4 bases; unmatched bases: 2. The CDR3, as DNA: TGTGCCAGCAGTTATACAGGGGCGAATCAGCCCCAGCATTTT. Translated: CASSYTGANQPQHF.

This chain links TRBV7-9 with TRBJ1-5, with D maybe TRBD1 (5 bases). Germline V CDR1 and CDR2: SEHNR, FQNEAQ (reference sequence). The CDR3 consists of 14 residues. V was clipped by 1 base and J by 5 bases, with 9 bases between them. CDR3 in amino acids: CASSLGGVDQPQHF. CDR3 in DNA: TGTGCCAGCAGCTTAGGGGGGGTGGATCAGCCCCAGCATTTT.

This clone occurred a few times. This rearrangement joins TRBV6-1 to TRBJ2-5; D is perhaps TRBD1 or TRBD2 (6 bases each). The CDR3 spans 15 residues. Germline V gene data show CDR1 as MNHNS and CDR2 as SASEGT. Trimming took 7 bases from V and 4 from J, leaving 19 bases between them. As DNA, the CDR3 is TGTGCCAGCAACCCCACCAAAGGGGGGAGAGAGACCCAGTACTTC. It is translated as CASNPTKGGRETQYF.

This chain links TRBV5-1 with TRBJ2-7; the D is unclear. V lost 2 bases and J lost 2, with 11 bases in between. The CDR3 is 14 amino acids. The germline V gene has CDR1 SGHRS and CDR2 YFSETQ. The CDR3 DNA reads TGCGCCAGCAGCTTTAACGATCCCACCTACGAGCAGTACTTC. This sequence encodes CASSFNDPTYEQYF.

This sequence joins TRBV30 and TRBJ1-6; TRBD1 matches at 7 bases. In germline, CDR1 is GTSNPN, CDR2 SVGIG (reference sequence). The CDR3 spans 13 residues. The V segment lost 3 bases and the J segment 8 bases; nucleotides outside the gene matches: 4. The CDR3 sequence: CAWSNRGDSPLHF. The DNA for the CDR3 is TGTGCCTGGAGCAACAGGGGTGATTCACCCCTCCACTTT.

This rearrangement joins TRBV27 to TRBJ2-7; TRBD2 aligns across 11 bases. V shed 6 bases and J 4 bases; nucleotides not matched to a gene: 5. The CDR3 sequence is 14 residues long. CDR1 and CDR2 (germline): MNHEY, SMNVEV (reference sequence). The CDR3 here is CASRVRTSGYEQYF. The CDR3 nucleotides read TGTGCCAGCAGAGTACGGACTAGCGGGTACGAGCAGTACTTC.

The chain couples TRBV11-2 to TRBJ2-3, with TRBD2 matching 10 bases. Germline lookup yields CDR1 SGHAT and CDR2 FQNNGV. J gave up 3 bases and V 0 bases, and 0 bases lay outside the gene matches. There are 15 residues in the CDR3. The CDR3 sequence: CASSLDSGGTDTQYF. The CDR3 region has the DNA TGTGCCAGCAGCTTAGATAGCGGGGGGACAGATACGCAGTATTTT.

The chain recombines TRBV11-2 with TRBJ2-7; 8 bases align to TRBD1. The CDR3 length is 13 residues. Unmatched junction bases numbered 1, after V lost 3 bases and J lost 3 bases. Germline assignment: CDR1 SGHAT and CDR2 FQNNGV. CDR3 in DNA: TGTGCCAGCAGCTTCGGACAGGGCTACGAGCAGTACTTC. It translates to CASSFGQGYEQYF.

In its sample, this clone was seen once. This chain links TRBV6-1 with TRBJ2-3; 10 bases map to TRBD2. Germline V CDR1 and CDR2: MNHNS, SASEGT. V lost 10 bases to trimming and J lost 4 bases; unmatched junction nucleotides: 20. This CDR3 has 18 amino acids. The CDR3 loop reads CATSFLGISGGFADTQYF. The CDR3 nucleotides read TGTGCCACCTCGTTCCTTGGGATTAGCGGGGGGTTCGCAGATACGCAGTATTTT.

V and J are TRBV7-9 and TRBJ1-2; a weak D match, TRBD1 (6 bases). Germline V CDR1 and CDR2: SEHNR, FQNEAQ (reference sequence). This CDR3 comprises 14 residues. The V gene lost 1 base and the J gene lost 4 bases, with 10 bases spanning the gap. The CDR3 loop reads CASSLGPGVYGYTF. The CDR3 nucleotides are TGTGCCAGCAGCTTAGGTCCAGGGGTCTATGGCTACACCTTC.

This rearrangement joins TRBV7-3 to TRBJ2-1, with D unclear. Germline V gene data show CDR1 as SGHTA and CDR2 as FQGTGA. CDR3 length: 12 amino acids. The germline V and J ends were trimmed by 0 bases and 6 bases, with 3 bases remaining between them. The CDR3 region has the DNA TGTGCCAGCAGCTTAACGGGCAATGAGCAGTTCTTC. It specifies CASSLTGNEQFF.

This sequence joins TRBV6-1 and TRBJ2-7; the match to TRBD1 covers 9 bases. V was clipped by 5 bases and J by 7 bases; unmatched bases: 9. The length of the CDR3 is 14 residues. Germline V gives CDR1 MNHNS, CDR2 SASEGT. CDR3 in DNA: TGTGCCAGCAGTCTTGGGGACAGGGCGGGGGAGCAGTACTTC. This gives the protein CASSLGDRAGEQYF.